The following is a TCR beta chain sequence with its context. Stated time point: newly diagnosed, previously untreated cHL patient sample. CDR3 length equals 13 residues. CDR1 and CDR2 from the germline V gene are MDHEN and SYDVKM. The V and J ends lost 8 bases and 1 base respectively, with 11 bases between them. Profiled with immunoSEQ multiplex PCR; TCRdb holds only in-frame clones, not every one. In the table there are about 17,000 clones, around 90% of which are singletons. The sample belongs to a study of PD-1 blockade in classical Hodgkin lymphoma. The chain carries TRBV28 and TRBJ2-5; no definite D call. The TCR comes from a human donor with classical Hodgkin lymphoma. What was sequenced was peripheral blood mononuclear cells (PBMCs). The CDR3 region has the DNA TGTGCCAGCGTAGGATCAGTCCAAGAGACCCAGTACTTC. It is translated as CASVGSVQETQYF.